Listed below are T cell receptor beta chains from one sample, sequenced in a study of lung T cells in sarcoidosis with Löfgren's syndrome. Using its own MiXCR run on the reads, TCRdb lists one record per CDR3 protein. The sample has roughly 19,000 distinct CDR3 sequences, about a fifth seen once. Sample: CD4+ T cells from PBMCs. The origin of the receptors is a human donor with sarcoidosis (Löfgren's syndrome or another form), or a control subject (not recorded which). CDR3s include the opening cysteine and the closing phenylalanine or tryptophan. A D gene is named only where the DNA matches it firmly. Rows may omit the clone size; those that give it use once, few, many or a size class.

D gene	V gene	J gene	CDR3 length	clone size	CDR3 DNA	CDR3 protein
.	TRBV29-1	TRBJ1-1	12	many	TGCAGCGCAAGTCCGCGGAACACTGAAGCTTTCTTT	CSASPRNTEAFF
TRBD2	TRBV28	TRBJ2-5	19	many	TGTGCCAGCAGTTCCCCCCTAGCGGGAGGGCTCGTTAGTCAAGAGACCCAGTACTTC	CASSSPLAGGLVSQETQYF
.	TRBV15	TRBJ2-7	14	medium-sized	TGTGCCACCAGCAGAGATGGCTTAACCTACGAGCAGTACTTC	CATSRDGLTYEQYF
TRBD1	TRBV6-1	TRBJ2-7	15	many	TGTGCCAGCAGTCCCACCGGACAGGGGTACTACGAGCAGTACTTC	CASSPTGQGYYEQYF
TRBD2	TRBV20-1	TRBJ2-1	20	many	TGCAGTGCTAGAGATATCCTCCGGACTAGCGGGGGTAGCTCCTACAATGAGCAGTTCTTC	CSARDILRTSGGSSYNEQFF
.	TRBV24-1	TRBJ1-3	14	many	TGTGCCACCGGCAGGGACCTCTCTGGAAACACCATATATTTT	CATGRDLSGNTIYF
TRBD2	TRBV10-2	TRBJ2-7	13	many	TGCGCCAGCAGTCCTAGCGGCTCCTACGAGCAGTACTTC	CASSPSGSYEQYF
TRBD1	TRBV28	TRBJ2-5	14	.	TGCGCCAGCAGTTTAATCGACAGGGAAGAGACCCGGTACTTC	CASSLIDREETRYF
TRBD1	TRBV7-2	TRBJ2-7	12	many	TGTGCCAGCAGCTTAGACAGGGGGGAGCAGTACTTC	CASSLDRGEQYF
.	TRBV6-2/TRBV6-3	TRBJ1-2	13	medium-sized	TGTGCCAGCAGTTACACCGGACAGCATGGCTACACCTTC	CASSYTGQHGYTF
.	TRBV6-5	TRBJ2-1	15	once	TGTGCTAGCAGTTACTCGCCTCTCCTGAGCAATGAGCAGCTCTTC	CASSYSPLLSNEQLF
.	TRBV14	TRBJ2-5	13	many	TGTGCCAGCAGCCAAGGTGCCCCAGAGACCCAGTACTTC	CASSQGAPETQYF
TRBD2	TRBV20-1	TRBJ2-1	15	once	TGCAGTGCTATTGCAGCTAGCGGTTGGAACAATGAGCAGTTCTTC	CSAIAASGWNNEQFF
.	TRBV19	TRBJ1-5	13	few	TGTGCCAGCGGATCTTATAGCAATCAGCCCCAGCATTTT	CASGSYSNQPQHF
TRBD1	TRBV6-1	TRBJ2-7	15	medium-sized	TGTGCCAGCAGTCAGCCGGGACAGGGACCTACCGAGCAGTACTTC	CASSQPGQGPTEQYF
TRBD2	TRBV16	TRBJ2-7	13	many	TGTGCCAGCAGTTTGGGACTAAGGTACGAGCAGTACTTC	CASSLGLRYEQYF
TRBD1	TRBV2	TRBJ2-7	18	.	TGTGCCAGCAGTGAAGAGGGGAGGTGGGACAGGGGATTCTACGAGCAGTACTTC	CASSEEGRWDRGFYEQYF
.	TRBV24-1	TRBJ2-1	12	many	TGTGCCACCAGTAGCAGGGTCGCTGAGCAGTTCTTC	CATSSRVAEQFF
TRBD2	TRBV5-5	TRBJ2-5	14	many	TGTGCCAGCAGCTTTATAGCGGGGGTAGAGACCCAGTACTTC	CASSFIAGVETQYF
.	TRBV28	TRBJ2-5	14	many	TGTGCCAGCAGTTCCCCCCCCCGGGTAGAGACCCAGTACTTC	CASSSPPRVETQYF
.	TRBV19	TRBJ1-2	14	many	TGTGCCAGTAGTATAGATCGGACAGCGCGGGGCTACACCTTC	CASSIDRTARGYTF
TRBD2	TRBV12-3/TRBV12-4	TRBJ2-1	10	many	TGTGCCAGCAGTTCGGGGGGGCAGTTCTTC	CASSSGGQFF
.	TRBV3-1	TRBJ2-7	13	few	TGTGCCAGCAGCCGGGACGCCGTCTACGAGCAGTACTTC	CASSRDAVYEQYF
TRBD1	TRBV24-1	TRBJ1-5	12	many	TGTGCCGCGACAACAGGGGATCAGCCCCAGCATTTT	CAATTGDQPQHF
TRBD2	TRBV12-3/TRBV12-4	TRBJ2-1	14	many	TGTGCCAGCAGTTTAGGTGGGACTAGCCAGCCGGGGTTCTTC	CASSLGGTSQPGFF
.	TRBV2	TRBJ1-5	14	.	TGTGCCAGCAGTGAGTGGGGTCTCAATCAGCCCCAGCATTTT	CASSEWGLNQPQHF
.	TRBV7-6	TRBJ1-1	13	many	TGTGCCAGCAGCTTGGGCGACGCCACTGAAGCTTTCTTT	CASSLGDATEAFF
.	TRBV29-1	TRBJ2-7	13	few	TGCAGCGTTGAGGCGGGCAGGGACGACGAGCAGTACTTC	CSVEAGRDDEQYF
TRBD2	TRBV7-6	TRBJ2-5	16	many	TGTGCCAGCAGCTTAGCGGCCGGGGGGGCTGGGGGGACCCAGTACTTC	CASSLAAGGAGGTQYF
TRBD1	TRBV7-9	TRBJ2-3	15	medium-sized	TGTGCCAGCAGCCTCAGGGACAGGGGCAAAGATACGCAGTATTTT	CASSLRDRGKDTQYF
.	TRBV7-2	TRBJ1-2	14	many	TGTGCCAGCAGCCCCATGTGGCGTAACTATGGCTACACCTTC	CASSPMWRNYGYTF
TRBD2	TRBV6-1	TRBJ2-3	16	.	TGTGCCAGCAGTGAAGCGCTAGCGGGAGGACAAGATACGCAGTGTTTT	CASSEALAGGQDTQCF
.	TRBV6-9	TRBJ1-1	14	once	TGTGCCAGCAGTTTACCGTTGGGACGGGCTAATGCTCTCTTT	CASSLPLGRANALF
.	TRBV24-1	TRBJ2-2	13	many	TGTGCCACCGGCCGGGAGAACACCGGGGAGCTGTTTTTT	CATGRENTGELFF
TRBD2	TRBV12-3/TRBV12-4	TRBJ2-2	15	many	TGTGCCAGCAGCTTCGGGGGGTCGAACACCGGGGAGCTGTTTTTT	CASSFGGSNTGELFF
.	TRBV27	TRBJ2-7	16	medium-sized	TGTGCCAGCAGCCCAGAAGGGGCAGGGAATTTCTACGAGCAGTACTTC	CASSPEGAGNFYEQYF
TRBD1	TRBV27	TRBJ1-2	14	medium-sized	TGTGCCAGCAGAGTAACTCAGGGGGCTGGAGGCTACACCTTC	CASRVTQGAGGYTF
.	TRBV6-1	TRBJ1-1	14	medium-sized	TGTGCCAGCCACGTTGGGGGATTGAACACTGAAGCTTTCTTT	CASHVGGLNTEAFF
TRBD1	TRBV29-1	TRBJ2-5	13	.	TGCAGCGTGACCACAGGGGGCCAAGAGACCCAGTACTTC	CSVTTGGQETQYF
.	TRBV29-1	TRBJ2-3	15	many	TGCAGCGTTGAAACCACACCCGGACCCACAGATACGCAGTATTTT	CSVETTPGPTDTQYF
TRBD1	TRBV18	TRBJ2-7	13	many	TGTGCCAGCTCACCTATACAGGGGAACGAGCAGTACTTC	CASSPIQGNEQYF
.	TRBV28	TRBJ1-1	13	many	TGTGCCAGCAGCGGGACACGTCGGGCGGAAGCTTTCTTT	CASSGTRRAEAFF
TRBD2	TRBV15	TRBJ2-7	14	medium-sized	TGTGCCACCAGCAGAGGCGGGGGGACGGGAGAGCAGTACTTC	CATSRGGGTGEQYF
.	TRBV6-1	TRBJ2-1	17	medium-sized	TGTGCCAGCAGTTCGAGGACAGGCCGCGGGGGGTACAATGAGCAGTTCTTC	CASSSRTGRGGYNEQFF
.	TRBV6-6	TRBJ2-3	15	medium-sized	TGTGCCAGCAGTTACTCCACCTTGAGCACAGATACGCAGTATTTT	CASSYSTLSTDTQYF
TRBD2	TRBV18	TRBJ2-3	14	many	TGTGCCAGCTCACCGGGACTAGCCTCAGATACGCAGTATTTT	CASSPGLASDTQYF
.	TRBV28	TRBJ2-3	13	few	TGTGCCAGCAGCTCGCGCACCACAGATACGCAGTATTTT	CASSSRTTDTQYF
.	TRBV30	TRBJ2-5	15	.	TGTGCCTGGAGTGGGTTTGAGGGAAGCCAAGAGACCCAGTACTTC	CAWSGFEGSQETQYF
.	TRBV18	TRBJ2-5	12	.	TGTGCCAGCTCACCATTGAAAGAGACCCAGTACTTC	CASSPLKETQYF
.	TRBV27	TRBJ2-3	16	medium-sized	TGTGCCAGCAGTTTTTTGCCAGGAAGAAACACAGATACGCAGTATTTT	CASSFLPGRNTDTQYF
.	TRBV29-1	TRBJ2-7	13	.	TGCAGCGTCTCCGGGACTGCGGACAACGAGCAGTACTTC	CSVSGTADNEQYF
.	TRBV3-1	TRBJ2-2	14	many	TGTGCCAGCAGCCAAGTCGGGAACACCGGGGAGCTGTTTTTT	CASSQVGNTGELFF
.	TRBV29-1	TRBJ2-7	15	.	TGCAGCGTTGAAGATGGGGCGAAATTACCCTACAAGCAGTACTTC	CSVEDGAKLPYKQYF
.	TRBV7-9	TRBJ1-2	13	many	TGTGCCAGCAGCTTGGGTGCTAACTATGGCTACACCTTC	CASSLGANYGYTF
.	TRBV12-3/TRBV12-4	TRBJ1-1	11	few	TGTGCCAGCAGCCGGAGCACTGAAGCTTTCTTT	CASSRSTEAFF
.	TRBV29-1	TRBJ2-1	10	.	TGCAGCGCCCGAAACAATGAGCAGTTCTTC	CSARNNEQFF
TRBD2	TRBV28	TRBJ2-3	16	medium-sized	TGTGCCAGCAGTGCCAATAGCGGGAGCGGGACAGATACGCAGTATTTT	CASSANSGSGTDTQYF
.	TRBV12-3/TRBV12-4	TRBJ2-7	14	few	TGTGCCAGCAACATCCGGGGCGAGGTCTACGAGCAGTACTTC	CASNIRGEVYEQYF
.	TRBV28	TRBJ2-5	16	many	TGTGCCAGCAGTAATCCTCGACTTGGGGGGCAAGAGACCCAGTACTTC	CASSNPRLGGQETQYF